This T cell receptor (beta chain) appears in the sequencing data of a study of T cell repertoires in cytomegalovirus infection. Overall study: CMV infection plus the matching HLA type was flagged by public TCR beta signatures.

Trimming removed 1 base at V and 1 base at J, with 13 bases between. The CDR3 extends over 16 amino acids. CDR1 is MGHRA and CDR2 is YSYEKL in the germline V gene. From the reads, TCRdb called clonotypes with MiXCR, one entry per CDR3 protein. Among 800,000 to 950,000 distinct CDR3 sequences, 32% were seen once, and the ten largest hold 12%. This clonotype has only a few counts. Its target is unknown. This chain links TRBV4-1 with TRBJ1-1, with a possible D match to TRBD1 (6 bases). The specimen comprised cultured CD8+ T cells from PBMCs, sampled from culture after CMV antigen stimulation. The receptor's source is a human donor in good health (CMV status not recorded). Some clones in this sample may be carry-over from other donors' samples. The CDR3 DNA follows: TGCGCCAGCAGCCAAGTCCCACCGGGACAGAACACTGAAGCTTTCTTT. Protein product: CASSQVPPGQNTEAFF.